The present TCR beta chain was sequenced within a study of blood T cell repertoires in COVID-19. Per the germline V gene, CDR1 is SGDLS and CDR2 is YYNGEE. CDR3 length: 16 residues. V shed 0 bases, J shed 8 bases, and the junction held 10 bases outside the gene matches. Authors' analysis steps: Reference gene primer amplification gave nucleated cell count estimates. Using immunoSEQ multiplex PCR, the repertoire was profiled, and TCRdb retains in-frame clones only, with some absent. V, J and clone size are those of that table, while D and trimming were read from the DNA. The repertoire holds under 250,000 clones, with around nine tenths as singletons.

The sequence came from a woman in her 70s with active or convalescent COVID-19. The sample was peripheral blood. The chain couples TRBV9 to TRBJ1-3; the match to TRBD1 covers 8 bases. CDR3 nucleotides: TGTGCCAGCAGCGTAGGTGGACAGGGCCGGGCACACACCATATATTTT. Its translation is CASSVGGQGRAHTIYF.